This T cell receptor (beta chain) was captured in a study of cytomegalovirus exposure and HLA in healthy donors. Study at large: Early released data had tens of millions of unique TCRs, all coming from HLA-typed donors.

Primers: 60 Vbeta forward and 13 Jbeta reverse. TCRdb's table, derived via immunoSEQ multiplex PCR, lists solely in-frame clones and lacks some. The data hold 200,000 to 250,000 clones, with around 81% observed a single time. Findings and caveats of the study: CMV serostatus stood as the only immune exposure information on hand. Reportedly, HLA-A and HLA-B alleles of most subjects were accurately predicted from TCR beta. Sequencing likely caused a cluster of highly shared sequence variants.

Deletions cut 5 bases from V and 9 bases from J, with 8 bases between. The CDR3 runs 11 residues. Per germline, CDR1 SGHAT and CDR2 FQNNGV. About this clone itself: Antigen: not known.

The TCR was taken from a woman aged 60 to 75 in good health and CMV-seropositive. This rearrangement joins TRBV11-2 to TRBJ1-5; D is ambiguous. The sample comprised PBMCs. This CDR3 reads CASSAEVPQHF. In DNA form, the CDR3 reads TGTGCCAGCAGCGCCGAGGTGCCCCAGCATTTT.